This T cell receptor beta chain originates from a study of shared clonotypes between healthy human individuals (dated by TCRdb to 2018 to 2021). Background for the entire study: Three men and a couple of women, aged 18 to 49 years, made up the cohort. For each donor, CD4 naive and CD4 memory were each given three plates, CD8 naive was given two plates, and CD8 memory was given one plate. To estimate repertoire size and how much clonotype sharing occurs between individuals, the study deeply sequenced the blood TCR repertoires of several healthy adults. To increase sequencing depth and limit assay-specific biases, different laboratories used diverse techniques to prepare libraries and sequence TCR repertoires. Each donor's leukapheresis produced roughly between roughly 0.94 and 9.5 billion PBMCs.

The CDR3 contains 18 residues, cysteine and phenylalanine counted. The DNA shown is the 54-base CDR3, in frame from base 1. CDR1 and CDR2 were assigned from the germline V gene as MDHEN and SYDVKM. Unmatched junction bases come to 18, with V trimmed by 7 bases and J by 3 bases. Worth noting for this clone: This clone's antigen is unknown. No per-base quality is available; no much larger clone lies one base away.

Paper-wide results and their limitations: Only blood was sampled, and tissue TCR repertoires likely differ from those in blood. Because the study included only a small number of donors, the genetic and exposure-history diversity represented was limited. Compared with non-shared clonotypes, the clonotypes found in all four sorted-subset donors had higher generation probabilities. Naive subsets generally had larger estimated clonotype richness than memory subsets did. Rarefaction of sorted-subset datasets indicated incomplete sequencing despite the large sequencing depth. Pairwise subsampling indicated that sequencing depth was expected to affect the degree of clonotype sharing among donors. Sharing across several donors was observed for about 5% of naive CD4, under 4% of naive CD8, 2.3% of memory CD4, and less than 0.45% of memory CD8 clonotypes.

CD8 naive samples consisted of CD45RO-negative cells that were positively selected for CCR7, yielding a CD45RA+CCR7+ population without TemRA cells. Donors were healthy HIV-negative adults with no recently reported acute infections or vaccinations. Every donor was a Caucasian adult residing in Nashville, Tennessee, USA. Blood was obtained by leukapheresis, after which PBMCs were separated by Ficoll-Histopaque density gradient centrifugation and cryopreserved in liquid nitrogen vapor phase. Analytical flow cytometry was used to check the purity and quantity of every magnetically sorted T cell population. From each sorted fraction, genomic DNA was isolated and quantified by UV absorbance on a Nanodrop 2000c. Using the deep immunoSEQ assay, multiplex PCR amplified TCR CDR3 regions from genomic DNA. For each cell subset, the extracted genomic DNA was distributed evenly across all wells of several immunoSEQ 96-well plates, and each plate served as one replicate. For sorted subsets, around 200 ng genomic DNA, equal to some 30,000 T cell genomes, was loaded into each replicate PCR. The purified libraries were quantified using a Qubit 3.0 fluorometer, sized with a Bioanalyzer 2100, and then quantified again using the KAPA Library Quantification kit. Every immunoSEQ 96-well plate was sequenced on a dedicated single-read 150-cycle Illumina NextSeq 550 flow cell. As for the original processing: The immunoSEQ output contained only junctional sequences without quality scores, so filtering could not match that applied to full-length reads. To assign V/J genes and CDR3, sequences were annotated against IMGT germline references using PyIR, a Python wrapper for IgBLAST v1.9. Reads with weak V/J assignments (E-value above 1e-6), missing CDR3, stop codons, out-of-frame junctions, or ambiguous translated residues were removed. V3J clonotypes were defined as sequences sharing an identical inferred V gene, J gene, and CDR3 amino acid sequence. The percentage overlap between two repertoires was calculated by dividing the number of shared unique clonotypes by the size of the smaller repertoire. Three approaches were used to assess repertoire richness: RTK rarefaction, the Chao1 estimator, and Recon v2.1 estimates of unobserved clonotypes. Generation probabilities were computed with OLGA for all TCRbeta clonotypes obtained by the gDNA method from a handful of donors. As stored in TCRdb, this immuneACCESS dataset retains in-frame rearrangements with V and J assigned. A fraction of the clones does not appear; measured against another copy, unresolved V genes explain less than half of the discrepancy, and the remainder lacks a known reason. The V and J calls and the clone size are those of that table, but D and trimming were determined from the DNA. Within this sample are about 820,000 clones, with about 92% of them counted one time only. Of the sample, 24% falls within the top ten clones.

The specimen was naive CD8+ T cells sorted from blood. In the paper's terms, the cell subset or site label means: CD45RA+CCR7+. This sequence uses TRBV28 and TRBJ2-3; TRBD2 fits 8 bases in the junction. The clonotype originates from a man in his thirties or forties in good health. CDR3 loop: CASTPGGRYRERTDTQYF. The nucleotide sequence reads TGTGCCAGCACCCCGGGGGGGCGATACCGGGAGAGGACAGATACGCAGTATTTT.